The clone carrying this TCR beta chain has at least ten counts. The target antigen is unknown. Per sequencing run, 15-18 subjects together gave over 170 million TCR-beta sequences. TCRdb fed the 5' RACE reads into MiXCR, producing one record per CDR3 protein. This table holds about 95,000 distinct CDR3 sequences, around 3.3% found once. The entry originates in a study of neurological immune-mediated disorders. Study-wide results and caveats: The study found no CDR3 amino acid sequences shared by expanded clones across subjects, suggesting private repertoires in all groups. While HTLV-1-associated myelopathy showed the greatest TCR clonal expansion, multiple sclerosis showed the least, falling below healthy controls.

Germline values: CDR1 DFQATT, CDR2 SNEGSKA (reference sequence). Trimming took off 0 bases at V and 1 base at J, with 6 bases between the two ends. The CDR3 length is 13 residues. V and J are TRBV20-1 and TRBJ1-1; D gene unclear. The sequence was obtained from a woman between 18 and 29 years old with multiple sclerosis. Specimen: PBMCs. The CDR3 is CSARDRWNTEAFF. DNA for the CDR3: TGCAGTGCTAGAGATCGTTGGAACACTGAAGCTTTCTTT.